This T cell receptor (beta chain) comes out of a study of cytomegalovirus exposure and HLA in healthy donors. Whole-study context: A subsequent analysis stated that the 110 or so validation repertoires were run on the same platform as the 550 to 750 first-cohort repertoires. General study points: Reportedly, cytomegalovirus status was diagnosed with high sensitivity and specificity. Within the 100 to 150 validation repertoires, first-cohort TCR clusters tended to co-occur, according to a later analysis. Rare sequences made up most TCRs, while some public TCRs were found in many donors.

The CDR3 covers 16 residues. Trimming shortened V by 6 bases and J by 4 bases, and 18 bases separated the two germline ends. Per germline, CDR1 LNHDA and CDR2 SQIVND (reference sequence). Regarding this clone: Its antigen is not identified.

Profiling relied on immunoSEQ multiplex PCR, and the TCRdb table lists in-frame clones only, not all of them. Of approximately 97,000 clones in the sample, 80% to 95% were seen once. V is TRBV19 and J is TRBJ2-2, with D maybe TRBD1 (6 bases). This receptor was identified in a woman aged 25-40 years in good health and CMV-seropositive. The sequenced sample was PBMCs. CDR3 sequence: CASSARGRAGTGELFF. As DNA, the CDR3 is TGTGCCAGTAGCGCCAGGGGCAGGGCGGGCACCGGGGAGCTGTTTTTT.